This T cell receptor beta chain was identified during a study of blood T cell repertoires in COVID-19. On the study more broadly: From the United States, Italy and Spain came samples of acute and convalescent COVID-19. PBMCs, B-cell-depleted T cells, or T cells were the source of the cDNA or gDNA that made up the material.

Germline CDR1 and CDR2: LNHDA and SQIVND (reference sequence). Trimming took 4 bases from V and 0 from J; bases not matched to a gene: 2. The CDR3 loop spans 16 amino acids. The authors' processing: By means of reference gene primer amplification, nucleated cell counts were estimated. Profiling relied on immunoSEQ multiplex PCR, and the TCRdb table lists in-frame clones only, not all of them. V and J calls and clone size are those listed in that table; D and trimming were worked out from the DNA. The repertoire holds 85,000 or so clones, with around 81% as singletons. This TCR was sampled from an elderly man with acute or convalescent COVID-19. This chain links TRBV19 with TRBJ2-1; 11 positions agree with TRBD2. Sequenced: peripheral blood. The CDR3 DNA follows: TGTGCCAGTAGTACTCTAGCGGGAGGCTCCTACAATGAGCAGTTCTTC. This sequence encodes CASSTLAGGSYNEQFF. Complete variable domain (other parts from reference TRBV19 and TRBJ2-1): DGGITQSPKYLFRKEGQNVTLSCEQNLNHDAMYWYRQDPGQGLRLIYYSQIVNDFQKGDIAEGYSVSREKKESFPLTVTSAQKNPTAFYLCASSTLAGGSYNEQFFGPGTRLTVL.